This T cell receptor (beta chain) was sequenced for a study of T cell changes during pregnancy in multiple sclerosis. Trimming took off 6 bases at V and 7 bases at J, with 16 bases between the two ends. This CDR3 is built from 14 residues. CDR1 is SNHLY and CDR2 is FYNNEI in the germline V gene. The assay was immunoSEQ multiplex PCR, and TCRdb's table has in-frame clones only and misses some. Of approximately 51,000 clones listed, 85% to 95% are singletons. The V call is TRBV2, the J call TRBJ1-5; D possibly corresponds to TRBD1 (5 bases). The sample consisted of CD4+ T cells from peripheral blood mononuclear cells, taken in the second trimester of pregnancy. The TCR originated in a female donor with multiple sclerosis, enrolled in a pregnancy study. The CDR3 protein is CASSREGNLQPQHF. The CDR3 DNA follows: TGTGCCAGCAGCAGGGAGGGTAATTTGCAGCCCCAGCATTTT.